One T cell receptor (beta chain) is described in this entry. Produced via immunoSEQ multiplex PCR; TCRdb's table is partial and in-frame only. The repertoire holds roughly 70,000 clones, 76% seen once, with around 14% in the top ten. This specimen comes from a study of blood T cell repertoires in COVID-19. V lost 7 bases to trimming and J lost 4 bases, with 13 bases between them. Germline loops: CDR1 SQVTM, CDR2 ANQGSEA. CDR3 length: 12 amino acids. The clonotype comes from a man between 60 and 70 years old with COVID-19, enrolled during active disease. Sequencing input: peripheral blood. The J gene is TRBJ1-1, the V gene TRBV29-1; no firm D call. The CDR3 nucleotides are TGCAGCGCAAGACCCCGGGGCACTGAAGCTTTCTTT. Translated, it gives CSARPRGTEAFF. Full variable domain (rest looked up from reference TRBV29-1 and TRBJ1-1): SAVISQKPSRDICQRGTSLTIQCQVDSQVTMMFWYRQQPGQSLTLIATANQGSEATYESGFVIDKFPISRPNLTFSTLTVSNMSPEDSSIYLCSARPRGTEAFFGQGTRLTVV.